This TCR beta chain was recovered during a study of T cells in Graves' hyperthyroidism and ophthalmopathy (dated by TCRdb to between 2019 and 2020). Background on the whole study: Peripheral blood was collected at initial diagnosis, before any treatment. The approximately 98 discovery patients were randomly divided into training and test sets at a 7:3 ratio. Prospective prediction of ophthalmopathy was tested in an independent validation cohort consisting of 18 hyperthyroidism patients and about 17 patients who later progressed to ophthalmopathy. To identify TCR V-J signatures that set the groups apart, the researchers used a discovery cohort of about a hundred patients, made up of around 40 with Graves' ophthalmopathy and about 59 with stable Graves' hyperthyroidism. TCR Vbeta CDR3 sequencing of some 140 peripheral blood samples (around 45 ophthalmopathy, 75 to 85 hyperthyroidism and some 17 progressor patients) is reported in the paper. Thyroid tissue and blood T-cell repertoires from six or seven Graves' hyperthyroidism patients were also compared in the study. After sampling, hyperthyroidism patients received methimazole starting at 30 mg daily, and ophthalmopathy patients received high-dose intravenous methylprednisolone.

Taken from the germline V gene (reference sequence), the CDR1 and CDR2 loops are DFQATT and SNEGSKA. The junction carries 12 bases between V and J, which are trimmed by 3 bases and 0 bases respectively. From cysteine to phenylalanine, the CDR3 is 14 amino acids long. The sequence is cut down to CDR3 DNA, 42 bases in frame from base 1. Ophthalmopathy patients had moderately to severely active disease, Clinical Activity Score of at least 3, NOSPECS grade of at least 4, and duration under 3 months. The study excluded patients with uncontrolled infections, other autoimmune diseases, pregnancy or lactation. Diagnoses were established on the basis of clinical symptoms, serum thyroxine and TRAb, thyroid ultrasound, and orbital computed tomography. Ficoll-Paque density gradient centrifugation was used to isolate PBMCs from about 10 ml of fresh peripheral blood. Total RNA was extracted with Trizol reagent, and quality was checked on an Agilent 2100 Bioanalyzer.

The investigation overall reported the following: No statistical method was used to fix the sample size in advance, and group allocation was not hidden from the investigators. A 13 V-J signature model separated ophthalmopathy from stable hyperthyroidism, with approximately 87% sensitivity and about 81% specificity in cross-validation and 80%/75% in testing. Blood samples also contained most of the expanded thyroid clonotypes (frequency above 0.001), which suggests that blood repertoires may reflect thyroid immune responses. In validation, progression to ophthalmopathy was predicted by the model with about 70% sensitivity and roughly 72% specificity, a median of approximately 7.1 months before onset.

The TCR beta CDR3 regions were amplified from the RNA transcripts. The first round of RT-PCR for the TCR CDR3 was performed with the HTBI primer set and the Qiagen OneStep RT-PCR kit. The libraries were constructed in a second round of multiplex PCR and then size-selected and purified. Libraries were sequenced paired-end with 100 bp reads on an Illumina HiSeq2000. In the authors' own workflow: SOAPnuke was used to process the raw data, throwing out any read that contained adapters or uncalled bases, had a mean Phred below 15, or lacked an exact constant-primer or identifier match. High-quality paired reads were merged with COPE v1.2.5, and unique nucleotide sequences were defined as clonotypes. Clonotypes were aligned to IMGT TRBV, TRBD and TRBJ reference segments using MiTCR v1.1. The analysis included only V-J combinations with a frequency above 0.0001, which together covered over 98% of the repertoires. A TCS score was defined as the ratio between F50 (clonal expansion) and ExV (chaos), using BLOSUM62-based TCRdist between CDR3 peptides within each V-J. Welch's t-statistics and random forest reduced around 550 V-J features to about 12, which were used in a naive Bayes classifier (R e1071). TCRdb applied fastp at Q25 and MiXCR to the public reads, then kept only in-frame beta chains. Rows with one shared CDR3 protein collapse into an entry with the most common genes and DNA. Here the V and J calls rest on TCRdb's processing, not on the authors' analysis. The sample has hundreds of thousands of distinct CDR3 sequences on record, about 22% of them singletons. Clones ranked in the top ten supply around 47% of the sample.

The table lists this clonotype with a few counts. The clone's antigen remains unknown. No base quality information exists; no much larger clone differs at one position. The sample taken for sequencing was blood. The chain links TRBV20-1 with TRBJ2-7; confidence is insufficient to name the D gene. The clonotype originates from a woman aged 70-85 years with Graves' ophthalmopathy. The base sequence is TGCAGTGCTAGCTTTCCCAGTAGCTCCTACGAGCAGTACTTC. It is translated as CSASFPSSSYEQYF.